This is a list of T cell receptor beta chains from one sample in a study of T cell responses to AZD1222 COVID-19 vaccine. Sequencing used immunoSEQ multiplex PCR; TCRdb keeps in-frame clones, though not all of them. This sample yields fewer than 180,000 clones, of which around nine tenths are seen a single time; around 3.1% belongs to the top ten. The sequences come from peripheral blood, collected 28 days after the second AZD1222 dose. The source of these receptors is an adult who received the AZD1222 COVID-19 vaccine. Both conserved end residues are part of each CDR3. Fields, in order: J gene, D gene, V gene, CDR3 DNA, CDR3 protein. A D gene is named only where the DNA matches it firmly.

TRBJ2-7	TRBD2	TRBV7-9	TGTGCCAGCAGCCGGGGGGGCACCGAGCAGTACTTC	CASSRGGTEQYF
TRBJ1-2	TRBD1	TRBV19	TGTGCCAGTAGTACTCGGACAGGCGTTGGCTACACCTTC	CASSTRTGVGYTF
TRBJ1-1	-	TRBV6-4	TGTGCCAGCAGTGCCTCGGGGCAGTGGGGCACTGAAGCTTTCTTT	CASSASGQWGTEAFF
TRBJ2-1	-	TRBV20-1	TGCAGAGGGGGGGCGGGCAATGAGCAGTTCTTC	CRGGAGNEQFF
TRBJ1-5	-	TRBV21-1	TGTGCCAGCAGCAGCAGGAATAGCAATCAGCCCCAGCATTTT	CASSSRNSNQPQHF
TRBJ2-2	TRBD1	TRBV6-5	TGTGCCACCCGGACAGGGGGGGACACCGGGGAGCTGTTTTTT	CATRTGGDTGELFF
TRBJ2-2	-	TRBV5-1	TGCGCCAGCAGCCCCGACTCCAGGACCGGGGAGCTGTTTTTT	CASSPDSRTGELFF
TRBJ2-7	-	TRBV24-1	TGTGCCACCAGTGATGTTAAGTACGAGCAGTACTTC	CATSDVKYEQYF
TRBJ2-7	-	TRBV4-1	TGCGCCAGCAGCCAAGAGCGGGCGGGGTACGAGCAGTACTTC	CASSQERAGYEQYF
TRBJ2-2	-	TRBV7-9	TGTGCCAGCAGCTTAAAAGGCACCGGGGAGCTGTTTTTT	CASSLKGTGELFF
TRBJ1-4	-	TRBV19	TGTGCCAGTAGTATAATCCGCAGCTTTAATGAAAAACTGTTTTTT	CASSIIRSFNEKLFF
TRBJ2-7	-	TRBV19	TGTGCCAGTAGTATGGCGAGGGAATACGAGCAGTACTTC	CASSMAREYEQYF
TRBJ2-1	TRBD2	TRBV5-1	TGCGCCAGCAGCTTATCCTCCCGATTGACTAGCGGGAGCGGTGGTGAGCAGTTCTTC	CASSLSSRLTSGSGGEQFF
TRBJ2-7	TRBD2	TRBV30	TGTGCCTGGAGTAAAGCTAGCGGATACGAGCAGTACTTC	CAWSKASGYEQYF
TRBJ1-2	-	TRBV19	TGTGCCAGTAGTCAGGGGAACGGCTACACCTTC	CASSQGNGYTF
TRBJ1-6	-	TRBV12-3/TRBV12-4	TGTGCCAGCAGCCGTTTTAATTCACCCCTCCACTTT	CASSRFNSPLHF
TRBJ2-5	TRBD2	TRBV6-5	TGTGCCAGCGGGAGGGTACAAGAGACCCAGTACTTC	CASGRVQETQYF
TRBJ2-2	-	TRBV5-5	TGTGCCAGCAGCTTGGGGCGGGTGAACACCGGGGAGCTGTTTTTT	CASSLGRVNTGELFF
TRBJ1-5	TRBD1	TRBV12-3/TRBV12-4	TGTGCCAGCAGTCCGACAGGGGGTCAGCCCCAGCATTTT	CASSPTGGQPQHF
TRBJ1-2	-	TRBV7-9	TGTGCCAGCAGCGGAACTCCCGATGGCTACACCTTC	CASSGTPDGYTF
TRBJ1-1	-	TRBV7-2	TGTGCCAGCAGCTTCTCAGGGTTGGGGAACACTGAAGCTTTCTTT	CASSFSGLGNTEAFF
TRBJ1-3	-	TRBV5-1	TGCGCCAGCAGCCTCATTGGGGCAGGGAGCTCTGGAAACACCATATATTTT	CASSLIGAGSSGNTIYF
TRBJ1-6	-	TRBV18	TGTGCCAGCTCACAAGGGACCTCACCCCTCCACTTT	CASSQGTSPLHF